This T cell receptor (beta chain) was captured in a study of cytomegalovirus exposure and HLA in healthy donors. Germline CDR1 is KGHSH and CDR2 is LQKENI. The CDR3 is made up of 15 amino acids. J gave up 4 bases and V 2 bases, and 4 bases lay outside the gene matches. This clone was detected a few times. In the PCR, 60 Vbeta and 13 Jbeta primers were used. The protocol was immunoSEQ multiplex PCR, while the TCRdb copy is restricted to in-frame clones and leaves out a portion. The table has about 200,000 clones, more than 65% seen once. This sequence was found in a woman aged 25 to 45 in good health and CMV-seronegative. Sequencing was performed on PBMCs. V gene TRBV18 combines with J gene TRBJ1-1; TRBD1 agrees at 10 bases. The CDR3 loop reads CASSPAGTGVTEAFF. DNA for the CDR3: TGTGCCAGCTCACCAGCCGGGACAGGGGTCACTGAAGCTTTCTTT.